Sequencing of this T cell receptor (beta chain) was carried out in a study of blood T cell repertoires in COVID-19. Across the whole study: T cells, B-cell-depleted T cells, or PBMCs provided the cDNA or gDNA that served as material.

Recovered participants had two consecutive negative NP/OP PCR tests, healthcare professional clearance, or symptom resolution. The trim removed 0 bases at V and 11 bases at J, leaving 15 bases unmatched. Germline CDR1 KGHSH, CDR2 LQKENI. The CDR3 sequence is 17 residues long. In the original processing: It was from reference gene primer amplification that nucleated cell counts were estimated. Repertoires were generated with immunoSEQ multiplex PCR, while TCRdb's copy carries only in-frame clones and drops some. The V and J calls and clone size come from that table; D and trimming were worked out from the DNA. Here the sample spans 150,000 to 200,000 clones, about 88% being singletons.

This sequence joins TRBV18 and TRBJ2-7; 11 bases align to TRBD2. The sequence was obtained from a woman between 18 and 29 years old who had recovered from COVID-19. The sequencing sample was made of PBMCs or T cells enriched from blood (not recorded which). The CDR3 bases are TGTGCCAGCTCACCACCGGTCGCGACTAGCGGGACAGCTCGGAAGTACTTC. The encoded protein is CASSPPVATSGTARKYF.